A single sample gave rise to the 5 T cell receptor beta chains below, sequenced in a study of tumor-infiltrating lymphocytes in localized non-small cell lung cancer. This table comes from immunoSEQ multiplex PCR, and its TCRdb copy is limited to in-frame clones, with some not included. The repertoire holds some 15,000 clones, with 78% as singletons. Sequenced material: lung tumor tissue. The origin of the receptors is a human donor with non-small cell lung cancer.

CDR3 sequence (DNA): TGTGCCAGCAGCGTAGGGGCAGGCCTAGGAGAAAAACTGTTTTTT. It specifies CASSVGAGLGEKLFF. J is TRBJ1-4 and V is TRBV9; unclear D gene. V was shortened by 0 bases and J by 8 bases, with 14 bases between the two germline ends. Germline-derived CDR1 and CDR2 are SGDLS and YYNGEE. The CDR3 contains 15 residues. Based on the CDR3 plus reference TRBV9 and TRBJ1-4, the full variable domain is DSGVTQTPKHLITATGQRVTLRCSPRSGDLSVYWYQQSLDQGLQFLIQYYNGEERAKGNILERFSAQQFPDLHSELNLSSLELGDSALYFCASSVGAGLGEKLFFGSGTQLSVL.

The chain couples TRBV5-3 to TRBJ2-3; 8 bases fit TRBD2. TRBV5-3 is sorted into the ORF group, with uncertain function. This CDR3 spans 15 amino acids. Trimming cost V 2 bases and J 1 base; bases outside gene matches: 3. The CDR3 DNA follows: TGTGCCAGAAGCTTAGGAGCGGGGGGCACAGATACGCAGTATTTT. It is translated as CARSLGAGGTDTQYF.

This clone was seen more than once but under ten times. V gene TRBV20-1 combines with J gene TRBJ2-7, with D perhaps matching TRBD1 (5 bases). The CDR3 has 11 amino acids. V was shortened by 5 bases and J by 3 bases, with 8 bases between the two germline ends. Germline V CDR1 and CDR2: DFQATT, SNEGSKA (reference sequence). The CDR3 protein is CSAFDSYEQYF. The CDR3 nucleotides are TGCAGTGCTTTTGACAGCTACGAGCAGTACTTC.

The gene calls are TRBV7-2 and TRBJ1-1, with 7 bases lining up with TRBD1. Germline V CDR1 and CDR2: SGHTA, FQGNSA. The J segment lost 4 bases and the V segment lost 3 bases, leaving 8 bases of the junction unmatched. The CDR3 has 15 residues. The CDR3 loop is CASSLGGGWLTEAFF. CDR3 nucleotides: TGTGCCAGCAGCTTGGGAGGGGGCTGGCTCACTGAAGCTTTCTTT.

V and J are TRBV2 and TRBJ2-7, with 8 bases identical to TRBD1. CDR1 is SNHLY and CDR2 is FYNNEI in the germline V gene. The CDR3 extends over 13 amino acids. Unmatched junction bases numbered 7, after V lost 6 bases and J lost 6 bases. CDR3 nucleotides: TGTGCCAGCAGCCGGGACAGGAAGCTCGAGCAGTACTTC. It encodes CASSRDRKLEQYF.